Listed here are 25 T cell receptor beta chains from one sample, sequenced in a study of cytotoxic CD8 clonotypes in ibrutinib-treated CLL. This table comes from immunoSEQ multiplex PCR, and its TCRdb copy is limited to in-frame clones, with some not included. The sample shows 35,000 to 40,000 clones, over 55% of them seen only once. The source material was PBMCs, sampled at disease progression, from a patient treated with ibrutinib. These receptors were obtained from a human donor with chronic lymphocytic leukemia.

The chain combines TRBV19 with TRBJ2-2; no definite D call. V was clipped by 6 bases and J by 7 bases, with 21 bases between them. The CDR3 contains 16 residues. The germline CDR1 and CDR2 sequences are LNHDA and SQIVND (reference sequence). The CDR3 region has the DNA TGTGCCAGTAGGATTGTGGCAGGCAAATTCAACGGGGAGCTGTTTTTT. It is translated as CASRIVAGKFNGELFF.

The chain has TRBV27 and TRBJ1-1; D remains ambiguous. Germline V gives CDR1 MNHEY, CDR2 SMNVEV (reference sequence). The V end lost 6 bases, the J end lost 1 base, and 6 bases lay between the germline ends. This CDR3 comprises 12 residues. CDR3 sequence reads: CASRAPNTEAFF. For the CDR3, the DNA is TGTGCCAGCAGGGCGCCGAACACTGAAGCTTTCTTT.

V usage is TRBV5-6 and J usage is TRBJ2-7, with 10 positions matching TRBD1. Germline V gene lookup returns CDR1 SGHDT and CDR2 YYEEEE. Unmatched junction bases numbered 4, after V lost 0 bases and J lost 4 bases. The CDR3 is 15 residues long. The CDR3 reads CASSLVGQGLYEQYF. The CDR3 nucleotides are TGTGCCAGCAGCTTGGTGGGACAGGGGCTGTACGAGCAGTACTTC.

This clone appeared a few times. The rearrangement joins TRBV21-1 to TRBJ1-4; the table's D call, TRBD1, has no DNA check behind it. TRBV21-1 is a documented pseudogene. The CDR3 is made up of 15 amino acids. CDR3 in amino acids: CASSQWTATNEKLFF. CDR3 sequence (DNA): TGTGCCAGCAGCCAGTGGACAGCAACTAATGAAAAACTGTTTTTT.

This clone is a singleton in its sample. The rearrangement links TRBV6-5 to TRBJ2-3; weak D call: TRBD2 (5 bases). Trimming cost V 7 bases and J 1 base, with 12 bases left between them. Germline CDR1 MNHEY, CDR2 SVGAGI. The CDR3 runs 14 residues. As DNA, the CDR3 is TGTGCCAGCACCCTAGCCGGGGGCACAGATACGCAGTATTTT. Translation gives CASTLAGGTDTQYF.

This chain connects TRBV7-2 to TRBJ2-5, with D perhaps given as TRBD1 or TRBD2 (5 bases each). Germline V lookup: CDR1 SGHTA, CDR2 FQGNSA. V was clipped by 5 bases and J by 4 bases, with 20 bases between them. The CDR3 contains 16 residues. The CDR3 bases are TGTGCCAGCAGCACCCGACGGGGCCTCGTCCGAGAGACCCAGTACTTC. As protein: CASSTRRGLVRETQYF. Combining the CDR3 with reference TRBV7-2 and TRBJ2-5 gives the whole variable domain GAGVSQSPSNKVTEKGKDVELRCDPISGHTALYWYRQSLGQGLEFLIYFQGNSAPDKSGLPSDRFSAERTGGSVSTLTIQRTQQEDSAVYLCASSTRRGLVRETQYFGPGTRLLVL.

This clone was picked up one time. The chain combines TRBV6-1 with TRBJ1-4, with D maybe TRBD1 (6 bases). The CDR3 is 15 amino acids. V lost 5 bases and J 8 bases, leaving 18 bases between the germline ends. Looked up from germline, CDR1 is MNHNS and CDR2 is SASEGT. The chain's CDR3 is CASSQNRAGEEKLFF. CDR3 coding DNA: TGTGCCAGCAGTCAGAACAGGGCAGGGGAGGAAAAACTGTTTTTT.

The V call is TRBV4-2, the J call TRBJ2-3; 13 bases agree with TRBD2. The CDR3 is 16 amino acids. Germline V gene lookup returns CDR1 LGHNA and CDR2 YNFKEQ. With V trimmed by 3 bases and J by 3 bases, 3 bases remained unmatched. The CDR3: CASSQETSGGTDTQYF. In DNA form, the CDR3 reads TGTGCCAGCAGCCAGGAGACTAGCGGGGGGACAGATACGCAGTATTTT.

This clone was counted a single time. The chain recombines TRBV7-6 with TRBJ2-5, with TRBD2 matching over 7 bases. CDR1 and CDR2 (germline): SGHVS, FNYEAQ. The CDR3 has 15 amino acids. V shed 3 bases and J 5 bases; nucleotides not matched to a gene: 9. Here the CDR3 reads CASSLASGRQETQYF. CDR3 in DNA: TGTGCCAGCAGCTTGGCTAGCGGACGTCAGGAGACCCAGTACTTC. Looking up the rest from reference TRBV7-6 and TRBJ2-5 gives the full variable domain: GAGVSQSPRYKVTKRGQDVALRCDPISGHVSLYWYRQALGQGPEFLTYFNYEAQQDKSGLPNDRFSAERPEGSISTLTIQRTEQRDSAMYRCASSLASGRQETQYFGPGTRLLVL.

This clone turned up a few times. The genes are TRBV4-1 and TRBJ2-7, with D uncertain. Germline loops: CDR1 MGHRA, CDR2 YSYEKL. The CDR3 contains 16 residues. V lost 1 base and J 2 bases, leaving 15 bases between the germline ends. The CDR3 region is CASSQAVGGTAYEQYF. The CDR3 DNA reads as TGCGCCAGCAGCCAAGCAGTAGGCGGCACCGCCTACGAGCAGTACTTC.

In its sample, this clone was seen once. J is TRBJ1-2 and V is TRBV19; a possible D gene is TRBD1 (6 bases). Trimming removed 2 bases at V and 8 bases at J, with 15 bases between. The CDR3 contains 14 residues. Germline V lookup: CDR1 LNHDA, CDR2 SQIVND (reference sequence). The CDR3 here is CASSITRGGRGYTF. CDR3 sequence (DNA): TGTGCCAGTAGTATAACCAGGGGCGGAAGGGGCTACACCTTC.

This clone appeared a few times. In DNA form, the CDR3 reads TGTGCCAGCAGCTTGATTCCGGGTAGCGGTCAGCCCCAGCATTTT. This codes for CASSLIPGSGQPQHF. J is TRBJ1-5 and V is TRBV5-4; D gene unclear. The V gene lost 1 base and the J gene lost 6 bases, with 14 bases spanning the gap. This CDR3 contains 15 residues. Germline V lookup: CDR1 SGHNT, CDR2 YYREEE (reference sequence).

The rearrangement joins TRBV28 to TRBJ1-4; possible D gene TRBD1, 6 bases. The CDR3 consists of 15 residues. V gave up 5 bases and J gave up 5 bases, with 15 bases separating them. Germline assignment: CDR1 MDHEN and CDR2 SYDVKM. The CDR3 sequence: CASSLTMGGNEKLFF. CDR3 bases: TGTGCCAGCAGTCTGACTATGGGGGGCAATGAAAAACTGTTTTTT.

This CDR3 is CASSVLFSTDTQYF. In DNA, the CDR3 is TGTGCCAGCAGTGTACTATTTAGCACAGATACGCAGTATTTT. The rearrangement links TRBV2 to TRBJ2-3, with D unresolved. Trimming cost V 4 bases and J 0 bases, with 8 bases left between them. The CDR3 length is 14 residues. CDR1 and CDR2 from the germline V gene are SNHLY and FYNNEI.

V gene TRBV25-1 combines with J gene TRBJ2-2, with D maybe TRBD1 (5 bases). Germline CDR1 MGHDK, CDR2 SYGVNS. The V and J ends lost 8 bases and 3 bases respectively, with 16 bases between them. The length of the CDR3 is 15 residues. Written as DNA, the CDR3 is TGTGCCAGCCGTAAACCGGACACTTACACCGGGGAGCTGTTTTTT. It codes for CASRKPDTYTGELFF.

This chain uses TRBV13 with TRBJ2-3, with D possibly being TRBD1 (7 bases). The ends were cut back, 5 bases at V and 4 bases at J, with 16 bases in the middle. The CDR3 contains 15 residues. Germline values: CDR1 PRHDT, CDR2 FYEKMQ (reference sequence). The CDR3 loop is CASSTRTGGADTQYF. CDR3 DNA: TGTGCCAGCAGCACCCGGACAGGAGGGGCAGATACGCAGTATTTT.

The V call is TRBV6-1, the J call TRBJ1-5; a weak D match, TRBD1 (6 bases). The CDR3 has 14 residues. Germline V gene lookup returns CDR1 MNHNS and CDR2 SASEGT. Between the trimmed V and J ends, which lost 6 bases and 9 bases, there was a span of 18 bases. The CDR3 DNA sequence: TGTGCCAGCAGCGTCCGGGACATGACTCGGCCCCAGCATTTT. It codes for CASSVRDMTRPQHF.

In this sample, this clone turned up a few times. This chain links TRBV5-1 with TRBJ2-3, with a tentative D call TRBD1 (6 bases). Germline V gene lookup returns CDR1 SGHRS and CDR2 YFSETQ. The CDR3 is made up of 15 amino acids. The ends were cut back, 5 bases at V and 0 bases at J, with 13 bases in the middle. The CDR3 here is CASRLSDSSTDTQYF. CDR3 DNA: TGCGCCAGCAGGCTTTCGGACAGTAGCACAGATACGCAGTATTTT.

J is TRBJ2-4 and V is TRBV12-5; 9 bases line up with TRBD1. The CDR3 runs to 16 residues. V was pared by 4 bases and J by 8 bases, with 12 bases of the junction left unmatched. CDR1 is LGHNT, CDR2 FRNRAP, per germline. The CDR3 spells CASGSTLQGARDIQYF. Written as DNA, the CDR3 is TGTGCTAGTGGTTCGACCTTACAGGGGGCGCGAGACATTCAGTACTTC.

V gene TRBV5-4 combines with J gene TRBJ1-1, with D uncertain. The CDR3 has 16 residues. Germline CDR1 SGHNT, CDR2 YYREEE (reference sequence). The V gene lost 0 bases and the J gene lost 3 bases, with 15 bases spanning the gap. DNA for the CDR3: TGTGCCAGCAGCTTGGCAAGCGTCCGGCGGGACACTGAAGCTTTCTTT. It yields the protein CASSLASVRRDTEAFF.

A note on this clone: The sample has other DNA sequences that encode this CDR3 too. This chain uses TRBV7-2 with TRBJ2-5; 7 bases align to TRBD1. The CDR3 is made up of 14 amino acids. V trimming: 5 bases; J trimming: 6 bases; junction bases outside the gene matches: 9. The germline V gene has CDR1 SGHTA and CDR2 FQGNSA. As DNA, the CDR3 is TGTGCCAGCAGCCCCCGACAGGGTCTACAGACCCAGTACTTC. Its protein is CASSPRQGLQTQYF.

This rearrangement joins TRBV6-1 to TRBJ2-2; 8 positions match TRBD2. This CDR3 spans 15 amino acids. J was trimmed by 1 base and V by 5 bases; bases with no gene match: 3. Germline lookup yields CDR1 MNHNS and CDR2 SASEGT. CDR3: CASSTLAGNTGELFF. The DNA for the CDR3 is TGTGCCAGCAGTACTCTAGCGGGGAACACCGGGGAGCTGTTTTTT.

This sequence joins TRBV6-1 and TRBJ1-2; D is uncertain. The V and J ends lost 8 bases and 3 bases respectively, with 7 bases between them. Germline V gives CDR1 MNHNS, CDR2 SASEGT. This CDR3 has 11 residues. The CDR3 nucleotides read TGTGCCAGCCTTGCTCACTATGGCTACACCTTC. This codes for CASLAHYGYTF.

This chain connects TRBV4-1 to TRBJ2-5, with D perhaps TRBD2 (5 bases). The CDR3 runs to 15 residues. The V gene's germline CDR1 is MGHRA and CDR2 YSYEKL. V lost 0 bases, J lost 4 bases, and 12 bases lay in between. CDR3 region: CASSQEVLAPETQYF. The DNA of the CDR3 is TGCGCCAGCAGCCAAGAGGTCCTAGCCCCAGAGACCCAGTACTTC.

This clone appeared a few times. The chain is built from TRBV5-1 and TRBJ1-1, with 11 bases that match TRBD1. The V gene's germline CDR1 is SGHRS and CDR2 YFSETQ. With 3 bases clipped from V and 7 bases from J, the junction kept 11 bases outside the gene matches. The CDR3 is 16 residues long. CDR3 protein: CASSWTGGGGDGEAFF. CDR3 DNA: TGCGCCAGCAGCTGGACAGGGGGCGGAGGGGACGGTGAAGCTTTCTTT.